A single sample gave rise to the 5 T cell receptor beta chains below, sequenced in a study of CD8 T cells in ankylosing spondylitis. TCRdb used MiXCR to reprocess the 5' RACE reads, holding one entry per CDR3 protein. The sample consists of tens of thousands of distinct CDR3 sequences, approximately 7% of them appearing once. The specimen sequenced was blood, either unsorted or a sorted T cell fraction (not recorded which). These TCRs come from a female donor with ankylosing spondylitis or in good health (not recorded which).

This clonotype was seen repeatedly, ten times or more. The V and J genes are TRBV6-5 and TRBJ2-3, with 7 nucleotides matching TRBD1. The CDR3 runs to 18 residues. J gave up 3 bases and V 2 bases, and 14 bases lay outside the gene matches. Germline CDR1 reads MNHEY; CDR2 reads SVGAGI. CDR3 protein: CASSYPPAQTGLTDTQYF. Here the CDR3 DNA reads TGTGCCAGCAGTTACCCACCAGCCCAGACAGGGTTGACAGATACGCAGTATTTT.

This clonotype was seen a single time. The rearrangement joins TRBV20-1 to TRBJ2-1; tentative D call: TRBD2 (6 bases). The CDR3 loop spans 14 amino acids. Trimming took off 6 bases at V and 12 bases at J, with 24 bases between the two ends. Germline V gene data show CDR1 as DFQATT and CDR2 as SNEGSKA (reference sequence). The DNA of the CDR3 is TGCAGTGCCCCAGAGAGGGGAGGTTTTCAGGGGCAGTTCTTC. Its protein is CSAPERGGFQGQFF.

This clonotype was seen more than once but under ten times. This rearrangement joins TRBV12-3 or TRBV12-4 to TRBJ2-3; 11 bases align to TRBD1. V lost 6 bases to trimming and J lost 8 bases; unmatched junction nucleotides: 13. The CDR3 totals 16 residues. As DNA, the CDR3 is TGTGCCAGCAGCTCCTCGGACAGGGGGCACATGGGTACGCAGTATTTT. This encodes CASSSSDRGHMGTQYF.

This clonotype was picked up many times. V usage is TRBV28 and J usage is TRBJ2-4; TRBD2 is a possible D gene (5 bases). The CDR3 extends over 15 amino acids. CDR1 is MDHEN, CDR2 SYDVKM, per germline. The V end was cut by 5 bases, the J end by 8 bases, with 19 bases between. The CDR3 loop is CASSPPDGMGDIQYF. DNA of the CDR3: TGTGCCAGCAGTCCCCCAGATGGTATGGGAGACATTCAGTACTTC.

This clonotype has a count of ten or more. The rearrangement uses TRBV12-3 or TRBV12-4 and TRBJ1-5; 10 positions agree with TRBD1. V lost 8 bases to trimming and J lost 5 bases; unmatched junction nucleotides: 6. This CDR3 is 14 amino acids long. In nucleotides, the CDR3 is TGTGCCAGCCTTGCGGACAGGGGGGATCAGCCCCAGCATTTT. This encodes CASLADRGDQPQHF.